This T cell receptor beta chain was recovered during a study of beta chain features in type 1 diabetes. The CDR3 consists of 12 residues. The V gene's germline CDR1 is KGHSH and CDR2 LQKENI. V dropped 4 bases and J dropped 1 base, with 4 bases sitting between them. Sequencing targeted expressed TCRB transcripts, as all isolated RNA had been reverse transcribed. Assay used: immunoSEQ multiplex PCR; TCRdb lists only in-frame clones, some missing. The top ten hold roughly 0.048% of the sample, which has 200,000 to 300,000 clones, approximately 70% seen once. The TCR comes from a man aged 30 to 39 in good health. The sequenced sample was naive CD4+ T cells from blood. The rearrangement uses TRBV18 and TRBJ1-2; D uncertain. The DNA for the CDR3 is TGTGCCAGCTCACAAATTAACTATGGCTACACCTTC. Translation gives CASSQINYGYTF.